These 30 T cell receptor beta chains were all obtained from the same sample, sequenced in a study of cytomegalovirus exposure and HLA in healthy donors. PCR employed 60 Vbeta and 13 Jbeta primers. Profiled with immunoSEQ multiplex PCR; TCRdb holds only in-frame clones, not every one. This sample carries some 270,000 clones, about nine tenths of them seen once, and the ten largest clones take about 1.7%. The material sequenced was PBMCs. These receptors all come from a girl aged 2 to 10 in good health and CMV-seronegative.

This chain joins TRBV27 and TRBJ2-7, with 7 bases fitting TRBD1. The ends lost 5 bases at V and 5 bases at J; junction bases unmatched: 6. The length of the CDR3 is 13 residues. Germline V gives CDR1 MNHEY, CDR2 SMNVEV (reference sequence). This CDR3 is CASSPNTGDEQYF. The CDR3, as DNA: TGTGCCAGCAGTCCAAACACAGGGGACGAGCAGTACTTC.

The chain couples TRBV5-1 to TRBJ2-5; TRBD1 might be the D (6 bases). CDR3 length equals 13 residues. The germline CDR1 and CDR2 sequences are SGHRS and YFSETQ. Trimming cost V 2 bases and J 3 bases, with 8 bases left between them. The CDR3 nucleotides are TGCGCCAGCAGCTTACAGGGTAAAGAGACCCAGTACTTC. Residues: CASSLQGKETQYF.

The rearrangement links TRBV5-8 to TRBJ2-3; the match to TRBD2 covers 13 bases. CDR1 is SGHTS, CDR2 YDEGEE, per germline. V dropped 4 bases and J dropped 3; count of bases not matched to a gene: 5. The CDR3 length is 16 residues. The CDR3 sequence: CASSPGTSGVTDTQYF. CDR3 sequence (DNA): TGTGCCAGCAGCCCGGGGACTAGCGGGGTAACAGATACGCAGTATTTT. Combining the CDR3 with reference TRBV5-8 and TRBJ2-3 gives the whole variable domain EAGVTQSPTHLIKTRGQQATLRCSPISGHTSVYWYQQALGLGLQFLLWYDEGEERNRGNFPPRFSGRQFPNYSSELNVNALELEDSALYLCASSPGTSGVTDTQYFGPGTRLTVL.

The chain links TRBV7-3 to TRBJ1-1, with 10 bases identical to TRBD1. Unmatched junction bases numbered 13, after V lost 5 bases and J lost 1 base. The CDR3 spans 18 residues. Looked up from germline, CDR1 is SGHTA and CDR2 is FQGTGA. CDR3 in DNA: TGTGCCAGCAGCCGGACAGGGGGGACAAACGTTAAGAACACTGAAGCTTTCTTT. Translated: CASSRTGGTNVKNTEAFF.

This clone appeared once. The chain employs TRBV6-6 and TRBJ2-5; weak D call: TRBD1 (5 bases). This CDR3 has 14 residues. Trimming took 2 bases from V and 2 from J, leaving 9 bases between them. Germline CDR1 and CDR2: MNHNY and SVGAGI (reference sequence). The CDR3 loop is CASSYRGQQETQYF. DNA for the CDR3: TGTGCCAGCAGTTACAGGGGCCAGCAAGAGACCCAGTACTTC.

This rearrangement joins TRBV10-3 to TRBJ1-1; D is perhaps TRBD1 (5 bases). The CDR3 has 13 amino acids. CDR1 and CDR2 from the germline V gene are ENHRY and SYGVKD. V lost 10 bases and J 5 bases, leaving 17 bases between the germline ends. CDR3 sequence (DNA): TGTGCCACCGTCGGGGGATCGGGAACTGAAGCTTTCTTT. This encodes CATVGGSGTEAFF.

DNA for the CDR3: TGCGCCAGCAGCTTCTCGGGGAAGCTGGATCAGCCCCAGCATTTT. Protein: CASSFSGKLDQPQHF. This chain links TRBV5-1 with TRBJ1-5; unclear D gene. CDR3 length equals 15 residues. Trimming removed 2 bases from V and 5 bases from J, with 14 bases in between. Germline V gene data show CDR1 as SGHRS and CDR2 as YFSETQ. Variable domain in full (rest from reference TRBV5-1 and TRBJ1-5): KAGVTQTPRYLIKTRGQQVTLSCSPISGHRSVSWYQQTPGQGLQFLFEYFSETQRNKGNFPGRFSGRQFSNSRSEMNVSTLELGDSALYLCASSFSGKLDQPQHFGDGTRLSIL.

The V and J genes are TRBV2 and TRBJ1-5; D possibly corresponds to TRBD1 (6 bases). V lost 6 bases and J lost 0, with 15 bases in between. The germline gives CDR1 SNHLY, CDR2 FYNNEI. This CDR3 has 16 amino acids. CDR3 nucleotide sequence: TGTGCCAGCAGGGGGGGGGCAGTTTATAGCAATCAGCCCCAGCATTTT. Translated: CASRGGAVYSNQPQHF.

The rearrangement links TRBV10-1 to TRBJ2-1, with TRBD2 identical over 7 bases. Per the germline V gene, CDR1 is WNHNN and CDR2 is SYGVQD (reference sequence). The ends lost 2 bases at V and 11 bases at J; junction bases unmatched: 9. This CDR3 region has 14 residues. CDR3 coding DNA: TGCGCCAGCAGTGAGCGGGGGGAGATTCCAAAGCAGTTCTTC. Protein product: CASSERGEIPKQFF.

This clone occurred once. The genes are TRBV5-3 and TRBJ2-7; 10 positions match TRBD2. TRBV5-3 is given ORF status, its function remaining uncertain. V lost 1 base, J lost 2 bases, and 9 bases stayed unmatched. This CDR3 contains 17 residues. CDR3 bases: TGTGCCAGAAGCTTGTATCTCGGAGCGGGAGGGGCCTACGAGCAGTACTTC. Protein: CARSLYLGAGGAYEQYF.

The chain links TRBV19 to TRBJ2-7; 9 bases are shared with TRBD1. Looked up from germline, CDR1 is LNHDA and CDR2 is SQIVND (reference sequence). The CDR3 contains 14 residues. Trimming cost V 9 bases and J 3 bases; bases outside gene matches: 9. DNA for the CDR3: TGTGCCAGCGCCTACAGGGGGCGCGACTACGAGCAGTACTTC. Translation gives CASAYRGRDYEQYF.

The rearrangement joins TRBV7-9 to TRBJ2-7; perhaps TRBD2 as D (7 bases). This CDR3 region has 16 residues. The germline CDR1 and CDR2 sequences are SEHNR and FQNEAQ (reference sequence). V lost 5 bases to trimming and J lost 4 bases, with 21 bases between them. In DNA form, the CDR3 reads TGTGCCAGCAGCACAGGGTTCGGGGAGGGAGCTTACGAGCAGTACTTC. Translating gives CASSTGFGEGAYEQYF.

V and J are TRBV5-4 and TRBJ2-7; possible D gene TRBD2, 6 bases. The germline V and J ends were trimmed by 4 bases and 0 bases, with 26 bases remaining between them. The CDR3 covers 19 residues. CDR1 and CDR2 from the germline V gene are SGHNT and YYREEE (reference sequence). The CDR3 loop reads CASSGLGAGTNEGSYEQYF. As DNA, the CDR3 is TGTGCCAGCAGCGGTCTAGGAGCGGGCACCAATGAAGGCTCCTACGAGCAGTACTTC.

V usage is TRBV5-6 and J usage is TRBJ1-4; TRBD1 matches 7 bases. Germline assignment: CDR1 SGHDT and CDR2 YYEEEE. The CDR3 runs to 16 residues. The trim removed 0 bases at V and 6 bases at J, leaving 8 bases unmatched. CDR3 loop: CASSLVIHRGDEKLFF. The CDR3 DNA follows: TGTGCCAGCAGCTTGGTTATTCACAGGGGTGATGAAAAACTGTTTTTT. Full variable domain (outside the CDR3, taken from reference TRBV5-6 and TRBJ1-4): DAGVTQSPTHLIKTRGQQVTLRCSPKSGHDTVSWYQQALGQGPQFIFQYYEEEERQRGNFPDRFSGHQFPNYSSELNVNALLLGDSALYLCASSLVIHRGDEKLFFGSGTQLSVL.

The genes are TRBV10-3 and TRBJ1-2, with TRBD1 matching 7 bases. This CDR3 comprises 14 residues. CDR1 and CDR2 (germline): ENHRY, SYGVKD. The V segment lost 8 bases and the J segment 0 bases; nucleotides outside the gene matches: 6. CDR3 DNA sequence: TGTGCCATCTGGACAGGTTCTTCTAACTATGGCTACACCTTC. It yields the protein CAIWTGSSNYGYTF.

This chain joins TRBV28 and TRBJ2-7; 8 positions agree with TRBD2. CDR1 and CDR2 from the germline V gene are MDHEN and SYDVKM. The CDR3 is made up of 16 amino acids. Germline trimming cut 3 bases from V and 5 bases from J; bases unmatched to any gene: 12. This CDR3 is CASSFWYSGVVDEQYF. For the CDR3, the DNA is TGTGCCAGCAGTTTTTGGTATAGCGGGGTAGTGGACGAGCAGTACTTC.

The V and J genes are TRBV27 and TRBJ2-1; no reliable D call. V was pared by 5 bases and J by 0 bases, with 11 bases between. The V gene's germline CDR1 is MNHEY and CDR2 SMNVEV (reference sequence). CDR3 size: 15 residues. CDR3 region: CASSTPWSSYNEQFF. Written as DNA, the CDR3 is TGTGCCAGCAGTACCCCCTGGAGCTCCTACAATGAGCAGTTCTTC.

The rearrangement uses TRBV7-2 and TRBJ1-4; no clear D gene. From germline, CDR1 is SGHTA and CDR2 FQGNSA. The CDR3 is 14 amino acids. V was pared by 3 bases and J by 7 bases, with 12 bases between. CDR3 in amino acids: CASSFPGGREKLFF. The CDR3 nucleotides read TGTGCCAGCAGCTTCCCAGGTGGGCGTGAAAAACTGTTTTTT.

The J gene is TRBJ1-2, the V gene TRBV9, with D possibly matching TRBD1 (6 bases). This CDR3 is 14 amino acids long. V lost 0 bases and J lost 6, with 12 bases in between. Germline V lookup: CDR1 SGDLS, CDR2 YYNGEE. The CDR3 DNA reads TGTGCCAGCAGCGTAGTCAGGGGTGGAGATGGCTACACCTTC. Translation: CASSVVRGGDGYTF.

The chain is built from TRBV7-6 and TRBJ2-2; the D gene is possibly TRBD2 (6 bases). Trimming pared 2 bases from V and 6 bases from J, leaving 13 bases between. Germline V lookup: CDR1 SGHVS, CDR2 FNYEAQ. The CDR3 is 15 amino acids. CDR3 DNA: TGTGCCAGCAGCTTATTGTCGGGAGTGGCCGGGGAGCTGTTTTTT. Its translation is CASSLLSGVAGELFF.

V and J are TRBV6-1 and TRBJ1-2; perhaps TRBD1 as D (6 bases). The CDR3 is made up of 13 amino acids. Germline V gives CDR1 MNHNS, CDR2 SASEGT. Trimming pared 6 bases from V and 5 bases from J, leaving 13 bases between. The CDR3 spells CASRSGQRYGYTF. CDR3 in DNA: TGTGCCAGCAGGTCGGGACAACGATATGGCTACACCTTC.

The gene calls are TRBV4-2 and TRBJ2-1, with TRBD2 as a possible D gene (5 bases). The CDR3 runs 15 residues. Germline V gene data show CDR1 as LGHNA and CDR2 as YNFKEQ. Trimming removed 4 bases at V and 2 bases at J, with 12 bases between. The DNA for the CDR3 is TGTGCCAGCAGCCCCCGGCTAGCCACCTACAATGAGCAGTTCTTC. It yields the protein CASSPRLATYNEQFF.

The V gene is TRBV7-6, the J gene TRBJ2-1, with no clear D. The CDR3 contains 12 residues. V lost 5 bases and J lost 6, with 8 bases in between. Germline V gene lookup returns CDR1 SGHVS and CDR2 FNYEAQ. CDR3 DNA: TGTGCCAGCAGCCCCCCGTTCAATGAGCAGTTCTTC. Translated, it gives CASSPPFNEQFF.

The chain couples TRBV30 to TRBJ2-7; D unresolved. CDR1 GTSNPN and CDR2 SVGIG come from the germline V gene (reference sequence). V was cut by 5 bases and J by 0 bases, with 5 bases left in between. This CDR3 is 11 amino acids long. The CDR3 loop reads CAWASSYEQYF. For the CDR3, the DNA is TGTGCCTGGGCTAGCTCCTACGAGCAGTACTTC.

V and J are TRBV7-9 and TRBJ1-4; no reliable D call. CDR1 and CDR2 (germline): SEHNR, FQNEAQ (reference sequence). V gave up 1 base and J gave up 0 bases, with 6 bases separating them. CDR3 length: 15 residues. CDR3 bases: TGTGCCAGCAGCTTAGGTTTAACAACTAATGAAAAACTGTTTTTT. Translation gives CASSLGLTTNEKLFF.

This clone appeared a single time. The chain has TRBV5-4 and TRBJ1-5; no firm D call. The CDR3 contains 13 residues. The V end lost 0 bases, the J end lost 2 bases, and 3 bases lay between the germline ends. Germline values: CDR1 SGHNT, CDR2 YYREEE (reference sequence). CDR3 sequence: CASSLAGNQPQHF. CDR3 nucleotides: TGTGCCAGCAGCTTGGCGGGCAATCAGCCCCAGCATTTT.

This chain connects TRBV27 to TRBJ2-7; tentatively, D is TRBD1 (6 bases). The V and J ends lost 7 bases and 5 bases respectively, with 18 bases between them. The germline V gene encodes CDR1 MNHEY and CDR2 SMNVEV (reference sequence). The CDR3 is 14 residues long. The CDR3 reads CASTSPGTYHEQYF. Written as DNA, the CDR3 is TGTGCCAGCACCTCCCCCGGGACATATCACGAGCAGTACTTC.

The chain uses TRBV7-9 and TRBJ2-3, with D tentatively TRBD1 (6 bases). Looked up from germline, CDR1 is SEHNR and CDR2 is FQNEAQ (reference sequence). Trimming took 4 bases from V and 5 from J, leaving 28 bases between them. The CDR3 has 19 amino acids. CDR3 in amino acids: CASSSSQSQGQYYIDTQYF. The CDR3 nucleotides read TGTGCCAGCAGCTCAAGCCAAAGCCAAGGACAGTACTACATAGATACGCAGTATTTT.

The chain joins TRBV5-1 to TRBJ1-1; D perhaps matches TRBD1 (6 bases). With 1 base removed from V and 5 bases from J, the gap between germline ends came to 12 bases. Germline CDR1 and CDR2: SGHRS and YFSETQ. This CDR3 spans 14 amino acids. CDR3 nucleotides: TGCGCCAGCAGCTTGACAGGGTCGGGGACTGAAGCTTTCTTT. This translates into CASSLTGSGTEAFF.

This clone was detected only a few times. The gene calls are TRBV5-6 and TRBJ1-4; D call uncertain. This CDR3 has 14 residues. CDR1 is SGHDT, CDR2 YYEEEE, per germline. With 3 bases removed from V and 3 bases from J, the gap between germline ends came to 9 bases. CDR3 bases: TGTGCCAGCAGCTCCGACTCGGCTAATGAAAAACTGTTTTTT. This codes for CASSSDSANEKLFF.